This T cell receptor (beta chain) was sequenced in a study of CD8 T cells in Susac syndrome. Study-wide results and limits: The TCR sequencing and HLA analysis in the study involved a relatively small number of individuals, as the study acknowledged.

RNA, at about 0.45 to 1 ug, was reverse transcribed with random hexamers. TCRdb called the immunoSEQ multiplex PCR reads again in MiXCR, with one record for every CDR3 protein. The table lists approximately 150,000 distinct CDR3 sequences, approximately 95% of them singletons. A remark on this clonotype: Its antigen is not identified.

The germline V gene encodes CDR1 DFQATT and CDR2 SNEGSKA (reference sequence). The V end lost 6 bases, the J end lost 0 bases, and 8 bases lay between the germline ends. The CDR3 is made up of 12 amino acids. The chain has TRBV20-1 and TRBJ1-1; a weak D match, TRBD1 (5 bases). This TCR came from a human donor with multiple sclerosis. The specimen was CD4+ T cells from PBMCs. CDR3 nucleotide sequence: TGCAGTGCCAGCAGGGTGAACACTGAAGCTTTCTTT. Encoded protein: CSASRVNTEAFF.